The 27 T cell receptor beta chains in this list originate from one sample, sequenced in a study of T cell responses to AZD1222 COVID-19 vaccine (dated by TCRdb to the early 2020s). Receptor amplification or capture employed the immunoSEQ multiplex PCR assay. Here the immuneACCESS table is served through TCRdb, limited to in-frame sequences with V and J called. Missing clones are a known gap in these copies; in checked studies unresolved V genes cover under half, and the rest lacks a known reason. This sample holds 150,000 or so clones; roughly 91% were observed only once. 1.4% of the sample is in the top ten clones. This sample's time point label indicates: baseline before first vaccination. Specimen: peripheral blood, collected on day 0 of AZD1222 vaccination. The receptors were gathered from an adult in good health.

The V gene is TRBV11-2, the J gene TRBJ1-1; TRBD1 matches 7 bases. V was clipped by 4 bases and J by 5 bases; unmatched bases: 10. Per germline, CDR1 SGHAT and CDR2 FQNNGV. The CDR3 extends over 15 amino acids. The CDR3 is CASSSKRDSQTEAFF. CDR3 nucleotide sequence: TGTGCCAGCAGCTCTAAACGGGACAGTCAGACTGAAGCTTTCTTT.

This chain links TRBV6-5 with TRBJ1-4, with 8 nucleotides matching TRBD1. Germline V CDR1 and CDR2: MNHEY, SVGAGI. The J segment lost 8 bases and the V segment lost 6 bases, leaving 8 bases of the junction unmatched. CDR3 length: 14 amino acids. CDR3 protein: CASRQGVLREKLFF. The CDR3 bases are TGTGCCAGCAGACAGGGGGTCCTCAGAGAAAAACTGTTTTTT.

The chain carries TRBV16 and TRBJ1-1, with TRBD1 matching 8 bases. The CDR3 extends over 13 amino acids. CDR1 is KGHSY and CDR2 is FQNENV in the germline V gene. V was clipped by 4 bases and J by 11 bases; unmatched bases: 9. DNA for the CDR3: TGTGCCAGCAGCCCGGACAGGGACCGGGGGGCTTTCTTT. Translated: CASSPDRDRGAFF.

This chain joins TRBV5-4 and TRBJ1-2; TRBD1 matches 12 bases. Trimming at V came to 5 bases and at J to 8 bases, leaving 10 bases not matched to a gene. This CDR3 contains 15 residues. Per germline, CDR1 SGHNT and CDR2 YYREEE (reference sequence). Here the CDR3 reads CASRLRGQGAGGYTF. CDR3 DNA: TGTGCCAGCAGGCTCCGGGGACAGGGGGCCGGAGGCTACACCTTC. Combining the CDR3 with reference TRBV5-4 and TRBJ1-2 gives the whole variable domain ETGVTQSPTHLIKTRGQQVTLRCSSQSGHNTVSWYQQALGQGPQFIFQYYREEENGRGNFPPRFSGLQFPNYSSELNVNALELDDSALYLCASRLRGQGAGGYTFGSGTRLTVV.

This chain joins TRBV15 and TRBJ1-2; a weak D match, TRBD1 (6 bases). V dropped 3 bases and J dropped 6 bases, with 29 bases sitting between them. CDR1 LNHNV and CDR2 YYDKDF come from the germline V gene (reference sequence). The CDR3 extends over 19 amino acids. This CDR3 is CATSSLTHGTSGLFDGYTF. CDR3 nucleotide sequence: TGTGCCACCAGCAGCTTGACACACGGGACATCGGGGTTATTCGATGGCTACACCTTC.

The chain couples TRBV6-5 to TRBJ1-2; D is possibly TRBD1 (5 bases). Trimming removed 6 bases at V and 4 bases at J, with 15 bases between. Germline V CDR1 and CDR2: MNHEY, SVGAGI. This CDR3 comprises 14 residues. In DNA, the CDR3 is TGTGCCAGCAGCGCCACTTCAGGGAGCTATGGCTACACCTTC. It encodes CASSATSGSYGYTF.

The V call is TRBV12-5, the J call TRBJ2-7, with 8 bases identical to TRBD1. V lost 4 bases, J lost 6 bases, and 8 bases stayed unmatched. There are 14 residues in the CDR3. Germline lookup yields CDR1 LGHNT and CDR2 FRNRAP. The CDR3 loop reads CASGSGTGPAEQYF. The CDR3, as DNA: TGTGCTAGTGGTTCCGGGACAGGCCCCGCCGAGCAGTACTTC.

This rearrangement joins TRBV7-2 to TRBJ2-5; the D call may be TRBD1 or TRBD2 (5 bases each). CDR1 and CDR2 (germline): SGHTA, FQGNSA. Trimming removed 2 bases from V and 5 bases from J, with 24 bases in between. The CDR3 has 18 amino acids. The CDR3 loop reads CASSLSSSQLIWGETQYF. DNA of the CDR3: TGTGCCAGCAGCTTATCGTCGAGTCAGCTTATATGGGGGGAGACCCAGTACTTC.

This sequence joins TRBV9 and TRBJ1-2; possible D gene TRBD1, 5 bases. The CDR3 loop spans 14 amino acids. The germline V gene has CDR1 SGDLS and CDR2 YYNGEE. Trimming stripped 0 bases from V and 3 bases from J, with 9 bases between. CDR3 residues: CASSVGGGDYGYTF. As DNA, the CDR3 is TGTGCCAGCAGCGTAGGAGGAGGGGACTATGGCTACACCTTC.

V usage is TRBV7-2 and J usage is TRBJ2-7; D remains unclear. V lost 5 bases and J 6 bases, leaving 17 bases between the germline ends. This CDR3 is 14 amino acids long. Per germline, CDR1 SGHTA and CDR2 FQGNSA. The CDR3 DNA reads TGTGCCAGCAGCCTGGACCCTATAAGCAGCGAGCAGTACTTC. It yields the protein CASSLDPISSEQYF.

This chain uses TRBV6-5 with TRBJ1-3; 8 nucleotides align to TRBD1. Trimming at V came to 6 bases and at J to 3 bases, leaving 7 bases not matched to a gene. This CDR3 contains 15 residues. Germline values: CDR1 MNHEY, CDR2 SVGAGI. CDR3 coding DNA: TGTGCCAGCAGCCTGGGGACAGGAGTTGGAAACACCATATATTTT. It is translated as CASSLGTGVGNTIYF.

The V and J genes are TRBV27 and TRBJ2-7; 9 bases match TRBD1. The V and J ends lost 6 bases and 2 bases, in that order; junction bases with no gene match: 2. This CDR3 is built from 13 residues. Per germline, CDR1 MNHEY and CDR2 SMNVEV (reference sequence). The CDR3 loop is CASRGTGTYEQYF. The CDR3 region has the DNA TGTGCCAGCAGAGGGACAGGGACCTACGAGCAGTACTTC.

CDR3 coding DNA: TGCAGCGTTGAGTCCCTAGCGGGGGGCTACAATGAGCAGTTCTTC. It translates to CSVESLAGGYNEQFF. The V and J genes are TRBV29-1 and TRBJ2-1; 11 bases align to TRBD2. The CDR3 sequence is 15 residues long. Germline lookup yields CDR1 SQVTM and CDR2 ANQGSEA. Unmatched junction bases numbered 4, after V lost 3 bases and J lost 3 bases.

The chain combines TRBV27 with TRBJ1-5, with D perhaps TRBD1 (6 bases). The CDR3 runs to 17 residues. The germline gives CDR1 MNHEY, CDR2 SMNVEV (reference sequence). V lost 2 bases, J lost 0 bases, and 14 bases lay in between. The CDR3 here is CASSLVGGTYSNQPQHF. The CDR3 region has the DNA TGTGCCAGCAGTTTAGTAGGGGGGACCTATAGCAATCAGCCCCAGCATTTT.

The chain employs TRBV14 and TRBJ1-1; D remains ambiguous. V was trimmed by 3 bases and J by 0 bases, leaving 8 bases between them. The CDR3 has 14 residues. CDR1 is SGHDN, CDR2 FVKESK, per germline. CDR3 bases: TGTGCCAGCAGCCAGTCCAGGTTGAACACTGAAGCTTTCTTT. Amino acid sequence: CASSQSRLNTEAFF.

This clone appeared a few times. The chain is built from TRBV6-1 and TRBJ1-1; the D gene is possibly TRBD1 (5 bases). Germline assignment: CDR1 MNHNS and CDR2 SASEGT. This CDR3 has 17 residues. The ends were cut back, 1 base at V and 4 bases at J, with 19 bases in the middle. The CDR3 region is CASSEVSLSGRGTEAFF. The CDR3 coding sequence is TGTGCCAGCAGTGAAGTATCCTTGTCGGGGCGTGGCACTGAAGCTTTCTTT.

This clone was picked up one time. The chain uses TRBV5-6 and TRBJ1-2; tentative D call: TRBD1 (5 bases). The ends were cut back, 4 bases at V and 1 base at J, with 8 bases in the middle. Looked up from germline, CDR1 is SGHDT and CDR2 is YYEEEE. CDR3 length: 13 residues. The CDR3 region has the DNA TGTGCCAGCAGCGCTGACAGTAACTATGGCTACACCTTC. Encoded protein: CASSADSNYGYTF.

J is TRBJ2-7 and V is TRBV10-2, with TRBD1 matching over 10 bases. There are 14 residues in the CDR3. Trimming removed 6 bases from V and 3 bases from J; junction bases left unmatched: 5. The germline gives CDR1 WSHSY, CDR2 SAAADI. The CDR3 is CASRRTGGVYEQYF. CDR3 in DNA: TGCGCCAGCAGACGGACAGGGGGAGTCTACGAGCAGTACTTC.

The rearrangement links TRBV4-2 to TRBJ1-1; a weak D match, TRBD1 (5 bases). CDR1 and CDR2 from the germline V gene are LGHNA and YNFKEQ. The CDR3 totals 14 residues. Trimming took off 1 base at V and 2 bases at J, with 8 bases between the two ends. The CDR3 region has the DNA TGTGCCAGCAGCCAAGGGAGGGGAAACACTGAAGCTTTCTTT. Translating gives CASSQGRGNTEAFF.

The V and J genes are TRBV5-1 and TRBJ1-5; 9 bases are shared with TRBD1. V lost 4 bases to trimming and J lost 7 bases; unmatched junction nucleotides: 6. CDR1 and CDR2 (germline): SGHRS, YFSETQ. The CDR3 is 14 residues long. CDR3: CASSTTGGNQPQHF. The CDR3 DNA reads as TGCGCCAGCAGCACGACAGGGGGAAACCAGCCCCAGCATTTT.

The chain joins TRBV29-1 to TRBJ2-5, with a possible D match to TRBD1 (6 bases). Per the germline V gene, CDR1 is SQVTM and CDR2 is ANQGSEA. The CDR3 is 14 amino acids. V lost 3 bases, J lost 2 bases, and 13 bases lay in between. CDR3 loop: CSVDTGNSQETQYF. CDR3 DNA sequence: TGCAGCGTTGATACAGGGAATTCGCAAGAGACCCAGTACTTC.

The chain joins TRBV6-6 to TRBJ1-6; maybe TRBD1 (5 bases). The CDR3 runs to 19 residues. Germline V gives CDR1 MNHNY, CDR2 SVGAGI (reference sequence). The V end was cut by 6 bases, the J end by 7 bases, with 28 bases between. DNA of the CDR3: TGTGCCAGCAGCTACAACGGTGAGATTCGGACACAGAAGAATTCACCCCTCCACTTT. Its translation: CASSYNGEIRTQKNSPLHF.

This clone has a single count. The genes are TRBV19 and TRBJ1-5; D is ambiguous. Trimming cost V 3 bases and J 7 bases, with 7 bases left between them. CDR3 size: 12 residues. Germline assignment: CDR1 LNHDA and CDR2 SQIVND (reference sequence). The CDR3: CASSMREQPQHF. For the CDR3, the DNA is TGTGCCAGTAGTATGCGGGAGCAGCCCCAGCATTTT.

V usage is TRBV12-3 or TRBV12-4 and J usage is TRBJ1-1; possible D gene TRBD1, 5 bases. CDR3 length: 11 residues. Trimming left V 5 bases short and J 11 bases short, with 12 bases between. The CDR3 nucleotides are TGTGCCAGCAGTGACCCAGGGATGGCTTTCTTT. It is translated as CASSDPGMAFF.

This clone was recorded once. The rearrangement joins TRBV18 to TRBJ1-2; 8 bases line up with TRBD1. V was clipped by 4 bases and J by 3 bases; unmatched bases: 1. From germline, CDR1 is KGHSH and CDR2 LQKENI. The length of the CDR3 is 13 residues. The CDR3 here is CASSQDRDYGYTF. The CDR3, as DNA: TGTGCCAGCTCACAGGACAGGGACTATGGCTACACCTTC.

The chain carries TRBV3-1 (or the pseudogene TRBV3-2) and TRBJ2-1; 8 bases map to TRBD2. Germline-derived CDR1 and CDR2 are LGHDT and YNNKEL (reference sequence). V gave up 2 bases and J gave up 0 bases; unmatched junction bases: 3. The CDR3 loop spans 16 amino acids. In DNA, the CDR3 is TGTGCCAGCAGCCAATTCAGCGGGAGCTCCTACAATGAGCAGTTCTTC. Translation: CASSQFSGSSYNEQFF.

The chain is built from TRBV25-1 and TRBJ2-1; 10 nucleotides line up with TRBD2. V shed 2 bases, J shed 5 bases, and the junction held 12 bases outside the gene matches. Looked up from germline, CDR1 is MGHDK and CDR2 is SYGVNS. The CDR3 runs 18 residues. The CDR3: CASSERALAGNKHNEQFF. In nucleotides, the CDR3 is TGTGCCAGCAGTGAACGGGCACTAGCGGGAAATAAGCACAATGAGCAGTTCTTC.